This entry concerns a single T cell receptor beta chain. Its antigen is not yet known. Qualities for individual bases were not recorded, and no much larger clone is one base off. This same CDR3 is encoded by further DNA sequences in the sample. This specimen comes from a study of shared clonotypes between healthy human individuals (dated by TCRdb to the early 2020s). With respect to the entire study: Two women and a few men aged 18 to 49 years were included in the cohort. For each donor, three plates each were used for CD4 naive and CD4 memory, two plates were used for CD8 naive, and one plate was used for CD8 memory. To estimate repertoire size and how much clonotypes are shared between individuals, the study performed deep sequencing of blood TCR repertoires from 4 to 6 healthy adults. To increase sequencing depth and limit assay-specific biases, different laboratories used diverse techniques to prepare libraries and sequence TCR repertoires. Each donor's leukapheresis produced roughly between roughly 0.94 and 9.5 billion PBMCs. Findings and caveats that apply to the study as a whole: Sharing across a few donors was observed for about 5% of naive CD4, less than 4% of naive CD8, roughly 2.3% of memory CD4, and around 0.42% of memory CD8 clonotypes. Larger estimated clonotype richness was generally found for naive subsets than for memory subsets. Higher generation probabilities were observed for clonotypes shared by all four sorted-subset donors than for non-shared clonotypes. Pairwise subsampling indicated that sequencing depth was expected to affect the degree of clonotype sharing among donors. Incomplete sequencing was indicated by rarefaction of sorted-subset datasets, despite the large sequencing depth. Only blood was sampled, and tissue TCR repertoires likely differ from those in blood. Because the study included a small number of donors, the genetic and exposure-history diversity represented was limited.

Compared with germline, V lacks 6 bases and J lacks 0 bases; bases without a gene match: 2. As encoded in the germline V gene, CDR1 is SNHLY while CDR2 is FYNNEI. The CDR3 goes from the cysteine to the phenylalanine over 14 residues. Only CDR3 DNA remains: 42 bases, in frame from the first base. Donors were healthy HIV-negative adults with no recently reported acute infections or vaccinations. Every donor was a Caucasian adult residing in Nashville, Tennessee, USA. CD4+ T cells were enriched through magnetic negative selection, after which naive cells were positively selected on CD45RA and the remaining negative fraction served as the memory subset. Blood was collected by leukapheresis, and PBMCs were isolated by Ficoll-Histopaque density gradient centrifugation and then cryopreserved in liquid nitrogen vapor phase. Analytical flow cytometry was used to check the purity and quantity of every magnetically sorted T cell population. Genomic DNA was isolated from each sorted fraction and quantified by UV absorbance on a Nanodrop 2000c.

Using the deep immunoSEQ assay, multiplex PCR amplified TCR CDR3 regions from genomic DNA. Genomic DNA extracted from each cell subset was distributed evenly over all wells of several immunoSEQ 96-well plates, and each plate served as one replicate. For sorted subsets, around 200 ng genomic DNA, equal to tens of thousands of T cell genomes, was loaded into each replicate PCR. The purified libraries were quantified using a Qubit 3.0 fluorometer, sized with a Bioanalyzer 2100, and then quantified again using the KAPA Library Quantification kit. Every immunoSEQ 96-well plate was sequenced on a separate single-read 150-cycle Illumina NextSeq 550 flow cell. The paper's processing steps were these. Because the immunoSEQ output included only junctional sequences and no quality scores, the filtering could not be the same as the filtering used for full-length reads. To assign V/J genes and CDR3, sequences were annotated against IMGT germline references using PyIR, a Python wrapper for IgBLAST v1.9. Reads were filtered out if the reads had weak V/J assignments (E-value above 1e-6), no CDR3, stop codons, out-of-frame junctions, or ambiguous translated residues. V3J clonotypes were defined by identical inferred V gene, J gene, and CDR3 amino acid sequence. The percentage overlap between two repertoires was calculated by dividing the number of shared unique clonotypes by the size of the smaller repertoire. Richness of each repertoire was evaluated using RTK rarefaction, the Chao1 estimator, and Recon v2.1 estimates of unobserved clonotypes. Generation probabilities were computed with OLGA for all TCRbeta clonotypes obtained by the gDNA method from a few donors. TCRdb re-hosts the immuneACCESS table, in-frame sequences only. Its copies lack some clones; in the studies checked, an unresolved V gene accounts for under half of them, and the cause for the rest is not known. Clone size and V and J calls were adopted from that table, with D and trimming inferred from the DNA. The sample contains about 2.4 million clones, over 85% of them found a single time. The top ten hold 0.11% to 0.15% of the sample.

The sample consisted of naive CD4+ T cells sorted from blood. The cell subset or site label here, explained by the study, means: CD45RA+ positively selected. Recombination connected TRBV2 to TRBJ2-4; TRBD2 agrees with 7 junctional bases. The TCR sequence derives from a young man in good health. At the DNA level, the sequence is TGTGCCAGCAGCGGCGGGAGAGCCAAAAACATTCAGTACTTC. This gives the protein CASSGGRAKNIQYF. When the CDR3 is completed using the reference TRBV2 and TRBJ2-4 genes on either side, the full variable domain is EPEVTQTPSHQVTQMGQEVILRCVPISNHLYFYWYRQILGQKVEFLVSFYNNEISEKSEIFDDQFSVERPDGSNFTLKIRSTKLEDSAMYFCASSGGRAKNIQYFGAGTRLSVL.